This TCR beta chain was sequenced during a study of radiotherapy plus CTLA-4 blockade in lung cancer. TCRdb keeps only in-frame clones here, not all; method: immunoSEQ multiplex PCR. The table has about 45,000 clones, 50% to 70% seen once. CDR3 length: 13 residues. The germline CDR1 and CDR2 sequences are SGHRS and YFSETQ. V lost 6 bases and J 5 bases, leaving 15 bases between the germline ends. Focal radiation was given together with CTLA-4 blockade (ipilimumab) to patients with chemo-refractory metastatic non-small-cell lung cancer. Material: peripheral blood, obtained from a patient treated with radiotherapy plus ipilimumab. The chain recombines TRBV5-1 with TRBJ2-7, with a tentative D call TRBD2 (6 bases). The TCR comes from a human donor with non-small cell lung cancer who had a partial response to radiotherapy plus ipilimumab. The CDR3 sequence: CASKQAGFDEQYF. The CDR3 DNA is TGCGCCAGCAAACAGGCGGGGTTCGACGAGCAGTACTTC.